A selection of T cell receptor beta chains follows, all from one sample in a study of Graves' ophthalmopathy and Graves' hyperthyroidism. TCRdb itself ran the multiplex PCR reads through MiXCR, one entry per CDR3 protein. Of fewer than 600,000 distinct CDR3 sequences listed, roughly 14% are singletons. Sequenced input: blood. These receptors originate from a woman in her twenties or thirties with Graves' ophthalmopathy. The CDR3 runs from the conserved cysteine through the conserved F or W. A D gene is named only where the DNA matches it firmly. Where a row states a size, it is once, few, many or the class of an expanded clone; other rows omit it.

TRBJ2-5 | TRBV20-1 | many | NA | CSARHPSVETQYF | TGCAGTGCGAGACACCCGAGTGTTGAGACCCAGTACTTC
TRBJ1-2 | TRBV28 | NA | NA | CASSFLTGQRGYTF | TGTGCCAGCAGTTTTCTTACGGGTCAGCGTGGCTACACCTTC
TRBJ2-5 | TRBV15 | many | NA | CATSRVRHLGETQYF | TGTGCCACCAGCAGAGTACGACACCTGGGGGAGACCCAGTACTTC
TRBJ1-6 | TRBV6-1 | NA | TRBD1 | CASIPNRGTGGSPLHF | TGTGCCAGCATCCCCAACAGGGGGACGGGTGGTTCACCCCTCCACTTT
TRBJ1-6 | TRBV2 | once | NA | CASRGVSGSPLHF | TGTGCCAGCAGAGGTGTCAGTGGTTCACCCCTCCACTTT
TRBJ2-7 | TRBV20-1 | many | NA | CSASFQGSYEQYF | TGCAGTGCTAGTTTTCAGGGCTCCTACGAGCAGTACTTC
TRBJ2-7 | TRBV7-8 | NA | NA | CASNFSYDQYF | TGTGCCAGCAACTTTTCCTACGATCAGTACTTC
TRBJ2-6 | TRBV11-1 | many | NA | CASSSVRGGVSGANVLTF | TGTGCCAGCAGCTCCGTTAGGGGGGGAGTCTCTGGGGCCAACGTCCTGACTTTC
TRBJ2-7 | TRBV12-3/TRBV12-4 | many | TRBD2 | CASSSRYETSGYEQYF | TGTGCCAGCAGTTCACGCTATGAGACTAGCGGCTACGAGCAGTACTTC
TRBJ2-7 | TRBV6-2/TRBV6-3 | many | TRBD2 | CASRGDLFERGSYYEQYF | TGTGCCAGCAGAGGCGATTTGTTTGAGCGGGGGTCATATTACGAGCAGTACTTC